This entry lists 5 T cell receptor beta chains sequenced from one sample in a study of OX40 agonist ivuxolimab in advanced cancers. The data were produced by immunoSEQ multiplex PCR, yet TCRdb's version contains in-frame clones alone and is incomplete. Here the sample spans tens of thousands of clones, about nine tenths being singletons. The input for sequencing was CD4+ or CD8+ T cells sorted from blood, taken in a trial of the OX40 agonist ivuxolimab. The receptor set was obtained from an adult with an advanced solid tumor such as melanoma, head and neck, liver or kidney cancer.

The rearrangement uses TRBV6-5 and TRBJ1-6; 7 nucleotides line up with TRBD1. V was clipped by 6 bases and J by 13 bases; unmatched bases: 12. The length of the CDR3 is 14 residues. Germline V gene lookup returns CDR1 MNHEY and CDR2 SVGAGI. The CDR3 DNA follows: TGTGCCAGCAGCCAGGGGGATACGATTTTTCCCCTCCACTTT. It specifies CASSQGDTIFPLHF.

This clone was picked up a small number of times. The rearrangement links TRBV7-9 to TRBJ1-2; D unclear. V gave up 4 bases and J gave up 0 bases, with 9 bases separating them. The V gene's germline CDR1 is SEHNR and CDR2 FQNEAQ (reference sequence). This CDR3 is built from 14 residues. This CDR3 reads CASSSGVANYGYTF. CDR3 in DNA: TGTGCCAGCAGCTCTGGCGTAGCTAACTATGGCTACACCTTC.

The V and J genes are TRBV25-1 and TRBJ1-2; 8 nucleotides align to TRBD1. Germline V gives CDR1 MGHDK, CDR2 SYGVNS. The CDR3 totals 14 residues. V shed 7 bases, J shed 4 bases, and the junction held 8 bases outside the gene matches. CDR3 sequence (DNA): TGTGCCAGCACCCCTCGGGACAGGAGCTATGGCTACACCTTC. This sequence encodes CASTPRDRSYGYTF.

This clone was seen a handful of times. The V and J genes are TRBV25-1 and TRBJ1-2; possibly TRBD1 for D (5 bases). Trimming took off 8 bases at V and 4 bases at J, with 11 bases between the two ends. The germline V gene has CDR1 MGHDK and CDR2 SYGVNS. There are 12 residues in the CDR3. The chain's CDR3 is CASGDSIYGYTF. CDR3 DNA sequence: TGTGCCAGCGGAGACAGCATCTATGGCTACACCTTC.

In this sample, this clone turned up once. As DNA, the CDR3 is TGTGCCATCAGACAGGGTTCCGAGCAGTACTTC. Encoded protein: CAIRQGSEQYF. The chain has TRBV10-3 and TRBJ2-7; tentatively, D is TRBD1 (6 bases). Germline V gene data show CDR1 as ENHRY and CDR2 as SYGVKD. This CDR3 comprises 11 residues. Trimming removed 6 bases from V and 6 bases from J, with 9 bases in between.